This TCR beta chain stems from a study of blood T cell repertoires in COVID-19. Study-wide background: Nucleic acid was either cDNA or gDNA, and it came from T cells, B-cell-depleted T cells, or PBMCs.

The table came from immunoSEQ multiplex PCR; TCRdb's copy has only in-frame clones and leaves some out. The sample records about 200,000 clones, 80% to 85% being singletons. This CDR3 spans 17 amino acids. CDR1 KGHSH and CDR2 LQKENI come from the germline V gene. The junction had 11 bases not matched to a gene; V was cut back by 4 bases and J by 0 bases. Sequencing was performed on peripheral blood. This sequence joins TRBV18 and TRBJ1-2; 7 nucleotides agree with TRBD1. The clonotype originates from a human donor in a cohort sampled during active COVID-19. The CDR3 region is CASSRISTGTANYGYTF. CDR3 bases: TGTGCCAGCTCACGAATAAGCACCGGGACAGCTAACTATGGCTACACCTTC.